This T cell receptor (beta chain) emerged from a study of T cell responses to AZD1222 COVID-19 vaccine. Germline values: CDR1 SGHNT, CDR2 YENEEA. V dropped 7 bases and J dropped 5; count of bases not matched to a gene: 7. The CDR3 length is 14 residues. Findings and caveats of the study: The donor cohort was predominantly white British with a female majority, and clonal diversity may have been underestimated. Vaccine-related CD4 TCRs covered spike, predominating at 160-218 and 743-854. Baseline seropositivity occurred in only six AZD1222 recipients.

Second-dose intervals near 4 or 12 weeks were combined. A word on this clone: The antigen is undetermined.

Generated by immunoSEQ multiplex PCR, the TCRdb table keeps only in-frame clones and is missing some. The sample contains roughly 180,000 clones, roughly 94% of which appear only once. The sample here was peripheral blood, taken 28 days after the second AZD1222 dose. The receptor was isolated from an adult who received the AZD1222 COVID-19 vaccine. This chain links TRBV11-3 with TRBJ1-2, with TRBD1 matching 10 bases. CDR3 nucleotide sequence: TGTGCCAGCACTCCCGGGACAGGGGAATATGGCTACACCTTC. It specifies CASTPGTGEYGYTF.